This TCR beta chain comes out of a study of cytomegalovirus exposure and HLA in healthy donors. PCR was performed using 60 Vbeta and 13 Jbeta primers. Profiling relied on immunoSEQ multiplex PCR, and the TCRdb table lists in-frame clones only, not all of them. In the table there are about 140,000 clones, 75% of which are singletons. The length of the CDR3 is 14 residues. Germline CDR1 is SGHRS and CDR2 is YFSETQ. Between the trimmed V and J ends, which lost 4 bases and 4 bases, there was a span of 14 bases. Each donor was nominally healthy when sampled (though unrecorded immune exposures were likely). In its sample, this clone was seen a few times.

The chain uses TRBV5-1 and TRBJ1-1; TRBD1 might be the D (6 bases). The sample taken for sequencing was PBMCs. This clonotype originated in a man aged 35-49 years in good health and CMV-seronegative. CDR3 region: CASSGTGLGTEAFF. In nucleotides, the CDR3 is TGCGCCAGCAGCGGAACAGGGTTAGGCACTGAAGCTTTCTTT.